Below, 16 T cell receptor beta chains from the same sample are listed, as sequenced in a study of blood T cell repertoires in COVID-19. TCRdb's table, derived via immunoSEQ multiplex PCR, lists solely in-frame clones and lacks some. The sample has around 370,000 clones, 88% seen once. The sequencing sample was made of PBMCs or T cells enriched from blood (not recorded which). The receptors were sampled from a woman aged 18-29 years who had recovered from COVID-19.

The chain's CDR3 is CASSYAGLGSPLHF. The CDR3 DNA is TGTGCCAGCAGTTACGCGGGGTTAGGATCACCCCTCCACTTT. The gene calls are TRBV6-2 or TRBV6-3 and TRBJ1-6; D is uncertain. The length of the CDR3 is 14 residues. The germline gives CDR1 MNHEY, CDR2 SVGEGT. V lost 2 bases to trimming and J lost 10 bases, with 12 bases between them.

The CDR3 region has the DNA TGTGCCAGCAGCTCCCCCTCGGGGGGTTTCTACGAGCAGTACTTC. Translating gives CASSSPSGGFYEQYF. This sequence joins TRBV11-2 and TRBJ2-7; 7 bases line up with TRBD2. The J segment lost 3 bases and the V segment lost 4 bases, leaving 9 bases of the junction unmatched. CDR3 size: 15 residues. Germline CDR1 and CDR2: SGHAT and FQNNGV.

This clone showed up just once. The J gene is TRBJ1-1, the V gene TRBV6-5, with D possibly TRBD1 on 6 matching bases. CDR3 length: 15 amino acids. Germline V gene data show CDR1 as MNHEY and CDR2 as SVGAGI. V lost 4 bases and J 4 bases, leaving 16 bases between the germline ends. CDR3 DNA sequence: TGTGCCAGCAGTTCTCGCGACAGGAGCGTCACTGAAGCTTTCTTT. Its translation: CASSSRDRSVTEAFF.

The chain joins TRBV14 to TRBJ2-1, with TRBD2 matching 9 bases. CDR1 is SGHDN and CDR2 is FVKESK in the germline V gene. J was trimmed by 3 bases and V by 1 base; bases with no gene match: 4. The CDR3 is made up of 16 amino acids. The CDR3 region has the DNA TGTGCCAGCAGCCAAGTGTTGACTAGCGGCTACAATGAGCAGTTCTTC. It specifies CASSQVLTSGYNEQFF.

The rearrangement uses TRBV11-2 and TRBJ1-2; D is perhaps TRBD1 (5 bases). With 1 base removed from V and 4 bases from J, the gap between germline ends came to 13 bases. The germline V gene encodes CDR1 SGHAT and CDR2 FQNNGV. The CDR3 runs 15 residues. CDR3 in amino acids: CASSLGGSGAYGYTF. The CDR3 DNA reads TGTGCCAGCAGCTTAGGTGGCAGTGGGGCCTATGGCTACACCTTC. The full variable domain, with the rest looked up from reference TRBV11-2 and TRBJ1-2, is EAGVAQSPRYKIIEKRQSVAFWCNPISGHATLYWYQQILGQGPKLLIQFQNNGVVDDSQLPKDRFSAERLKGVDSTLKIQPAKLEDSAVYLCASSLGGSGAYGYTFGSGTRLTVV.

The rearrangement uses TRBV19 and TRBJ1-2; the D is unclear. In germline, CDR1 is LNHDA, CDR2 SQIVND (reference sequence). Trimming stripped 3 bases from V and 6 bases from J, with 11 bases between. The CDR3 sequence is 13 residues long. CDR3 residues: CASSIRVSNGYTF. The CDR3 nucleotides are TGTGCCAGTAGTATTCGGGTTTCGAATGGCTACACCTTC.

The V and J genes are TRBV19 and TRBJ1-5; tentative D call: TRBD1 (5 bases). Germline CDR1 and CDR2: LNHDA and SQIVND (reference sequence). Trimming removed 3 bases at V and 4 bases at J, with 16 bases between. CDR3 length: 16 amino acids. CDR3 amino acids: CASSMGLRQPNQPQHF. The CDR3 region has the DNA TGTGCCAGTAGTATGGGTTTGAGACAGCCTAATCAGCCCCAGCATTTT.

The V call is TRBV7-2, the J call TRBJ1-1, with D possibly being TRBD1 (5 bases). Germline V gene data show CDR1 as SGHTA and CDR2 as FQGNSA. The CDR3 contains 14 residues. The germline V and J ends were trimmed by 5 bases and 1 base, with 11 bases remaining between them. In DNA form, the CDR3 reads TGTGCCAGCAGCGTGTCACAGGCGAACACTGAAGCTTTCTTT. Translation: CASSVSQANTEAFF.

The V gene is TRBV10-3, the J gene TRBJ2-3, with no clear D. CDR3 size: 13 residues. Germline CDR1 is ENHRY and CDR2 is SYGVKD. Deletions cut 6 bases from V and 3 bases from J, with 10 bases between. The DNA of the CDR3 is TGTGCCATCAGCCAGGCCCAAACAGATACGCAGTATTTT. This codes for CAISQAQTDTQYF.

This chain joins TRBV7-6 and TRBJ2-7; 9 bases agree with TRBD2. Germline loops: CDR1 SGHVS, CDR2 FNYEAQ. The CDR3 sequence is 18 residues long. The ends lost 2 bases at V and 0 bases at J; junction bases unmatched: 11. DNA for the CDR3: TGTGCCAGCAGCTTAATAATGCCTAGCGGGGACTACTCCTACGAGCAGTACTTC. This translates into CASSLIMPSGDYSYEQYF.

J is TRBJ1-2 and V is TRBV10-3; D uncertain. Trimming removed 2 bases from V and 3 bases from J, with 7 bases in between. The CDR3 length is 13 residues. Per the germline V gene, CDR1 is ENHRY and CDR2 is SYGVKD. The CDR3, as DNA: TGTGCCATCAGTGAGGCGGGTTACTATGGCTACACCTTC. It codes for CAISEAGYYGYTF.

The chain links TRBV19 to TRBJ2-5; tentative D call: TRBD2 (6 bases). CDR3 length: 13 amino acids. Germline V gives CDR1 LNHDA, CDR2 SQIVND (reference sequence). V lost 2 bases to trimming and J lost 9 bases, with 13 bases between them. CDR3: CASSIRDLGAQYF. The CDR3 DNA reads TGTGCCAGTAGTATAAGGGACTTGGGGGCCCAGTACTTC.

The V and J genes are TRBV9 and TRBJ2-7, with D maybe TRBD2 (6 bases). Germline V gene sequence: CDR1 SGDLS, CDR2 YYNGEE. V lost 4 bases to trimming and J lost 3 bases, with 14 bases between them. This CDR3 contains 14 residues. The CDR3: CASSTSWGNYEQYF. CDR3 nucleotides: TGTGCCAGCAGCACTAGCTGGGGCAACTACGAGCAGTACTTC. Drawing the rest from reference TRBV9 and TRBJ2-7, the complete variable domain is DSGVTQTPKHLITATGQRVTLRCSPRSGDLSVYWYQQSLDQGLQFLIQYYNGEERAKGNILERFSAQQFPDLHSELNLSSLELGDSALYFCASSTSWGNYEQYFGPGTRLTVT.

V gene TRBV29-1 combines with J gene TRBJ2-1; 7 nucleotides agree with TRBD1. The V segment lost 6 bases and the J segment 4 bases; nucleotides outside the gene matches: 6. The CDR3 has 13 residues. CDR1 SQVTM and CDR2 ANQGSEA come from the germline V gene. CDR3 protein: CSVDRDPYNEQFF. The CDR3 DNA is TGCAGCGTAGACAGGGACCCTTACAATGAGCAGTTCTTC.

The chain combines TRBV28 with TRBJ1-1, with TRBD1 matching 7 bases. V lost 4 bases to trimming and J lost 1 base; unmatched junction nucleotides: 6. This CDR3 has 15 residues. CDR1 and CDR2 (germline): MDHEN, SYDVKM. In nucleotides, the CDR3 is TGTGCCAGCAGTTCCCCGACAGGGAGGAACACTGAAGCTTTCTTT. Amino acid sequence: CASSSPTGRNTEAFF.

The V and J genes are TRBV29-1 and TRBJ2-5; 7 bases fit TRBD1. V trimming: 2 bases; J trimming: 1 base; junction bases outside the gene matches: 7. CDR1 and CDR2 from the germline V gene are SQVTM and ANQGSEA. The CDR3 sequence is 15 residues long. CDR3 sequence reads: CSVENRGHGQETQYF. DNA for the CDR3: TGCAGCGTTGAAAACAGGGGTCACGGCCAAGAGACCCAGTACTTC.